This TCR beta chain was recovered during a study of blood T cell repertoires in COVID-19. At the level of the study: The origin of the acute and convalescent COVID-19 samples was the United States, Italy and Spain.

The germline CDR1 and CDR2 sequences are GTSNPN and SVGIG (reference sequence). CDR3 length: 13 residues. This clone has more than one count but fewer than ten. The table came from immunoSEQ multiplex PCR; TCRdb's copy has only in-frame clones and leaves some out. This sample has about 45,000 clones, with around 82% found just once. V usage is TRBV30 and J usage is TRBJ1-5; D call uncertain. The sequence came from a woman aged 80 or older with acute or convalescent COVID-19. Sample: peripheral blood. CDR3 DNA: TGTGCTTGCAGACGGAGTAGCAATCAGCCCCAGCATTTT. It translates to CACRRSSNQPQHF.